Shown below are 14 T cell receptor beta chains from a single sample sequenced in a study of Ad26.COV2.S vaccination and SARS-CoV-2 variants. Treatment here: over 15 received Ad26.COV2.S at low or high dose, single or two shots; five or six received placebo; per-sample allocation not given. The study sampled participants on day 63 after the first vaccine or placebo injection. TCRdb's table, derived via immunoSEQ multiplex PCR, lists solely in-frame clones and lacks some. The table has fewer than 900,000 clones, approximately 88% seen once. The sequenced sample was peripheral blood, obtained in a trial of Ad26.COV2.S vaccine versus placebo. These receptors all stem from a person aged 18-60 years who received the Ad26.COV2.S COVID-19 vaccine or a placebo.

About this clone: Other DNA variants within this sample encode the same CDR3. This sequence joins TRBV5-6 and TRBJ1-2; no clear D gene. Trimming pared 0 bases from V and 5 bases from J, leaving 5 bases between. The germline V gene has CDR1 SGHDT and CDR2 YYEEEE. This CDR3 is 12 amino acids long. The CDR3 is CASSLEPYGYTF. The CDR3 nucleotides are TGTGCCAGCAGCTTGGAGCCATATGGCTACACCTTC. Using reference TRBV5-6 and TRBJ1-2 for the parts outside the CDR3, the full variable domain is DAGVTQSPTHLIKTRGQQVTLRCSPKSGHDTVSWYQQALGQGPQFIFQYYEEEERQRGNFPDRFSGHQFPNYSSELNVNALLLGDSALYLCASSLEPYGYTFGSGTRLTVV.

The chain has TRBV7-6 and TRBJ1-4, with TRBD1 matching over 7 bases. Looked up from germline, CDR1 is SGHVS and CDR2 is FNYEAQ. The CDR3 spans 16 residues. The V and J ends lost 5 bases and 5 bases, in that order; junction bases with no gene match: 11. CDR3 protein: CASSQSGQRLNEKLFF. CDR3 in DNA: TGTGCCAGCAGCCAGTCGGGACAGAGACTGAATGAAAAACTGTTTTTT. The complete variable domain, with remaining parts taken from reference TRBV7-6 and TRBJ1-4, reads GAGVSQSPRYKVTKRGQDVALRCDPISGHVSLYWYRQALGQGPEFLTYFNYEAQQDKSGLPNDRFSAERPEGSISTLTIQRTEQRDSAMYRCASSQSGQRLNEKLFFGSGTQLSVL.

This rearrangement joins TRBV11-2 to TRBJ2-3, with 8 bases lining up with TRBD1. This CDR3 is built from 13 residues. V lost 4 bases to trimming and J lost 4 bases; unmatched junction nucleotides: 1. Germline V gene data show CDR1 as SGHAT and CDR2 as FQNNGV. For the CDR3, the DNA is TGTGCCAGCAGCTGGGACAGGCCAGATACGCAGTATTTT. Encoded protein: CASSWDRPDTQYF.

The rearrangement uses TRBV5-1 and TRBJ2-1; no reliable D call. In germline, CDR1 is SGHRS, CDR2 YFSETQ. V lost 7 bases and J lost 10, with 15 bases in between. The CDR3 extends over 12 amino acids. CDR3 bases: TGCGCCAGCTCCTCTGGGCAGGAGGAGCAGTTCTTC. This sequence encodes CASSSGQEEQFF. Drawing the rest from reference TRBV5-1 and TRBJ2-1, the complete variable domain is KAGVTQTPRYLIKTRGQQVTLSCSPISGHRSVSWYQQTPGQGLQFLFEYFSETQRNKGNFPGRFSGRQFSNSRSEMNVSTLELGDSALYLCASSSGQEEQFFGPGTRLTVL.

The gene calls are TRBV27 and TRBJ2-5, with TRBD2 identical over 11 bases. From germline, CDR1 is MNHEY and CDR2 SMNVEV (reference sequence). The CDR3 is made up of 14 amino acids. V gave up 5 bases and J gave up 6 bases; unmatched junction bases: 5. The CDR3 DNA reads as TGTGCCAGCAGTCTACTAGCGGGAGTAAAGACCCAGTACTTC. It yields the protein CASSLLAGVKTQYF.

CDR3 in amino acids: CATSRGTGGTDTQYF. The DNA of the CDR3 is TGTGCCACCAGCAGAGGGACCGGAGGCACAGATACGCAGTATTTT. This chain uses TRBV15 with TRBJ2-3; D is uncertain. Germline CDR1 LNHNV, CDR2 YYDKDF (reference sequence). The germline V and J ends were trimmed by 1 base and 1 base, with 9 bases remaining between them. This CDR3 spans 15 amino acids.

The chain couples TRBV6-5 to TRBJ1-5, with TRBD1 as a possible D gene (6 bases). V was clipped by 7 bases and J by 8 bases, with 18 bases between them. Germline assignment: CDR1 MNHEY and CDR2 SVGAGI. CDR3 length: 14 residues. Here the CDR3 DNA reads TGTGCCAGCATGACAGGTCCCGCGGGGGAGCCCCAGCATTTT. Translation: CASMTGPAGEPQHF.

The V and J genes are TRBV23-1 and TRBJ2-7, with D possibly TRBD2 on 6 matching bases. TRBV23-1 is an open reading frame whose function is uncertain. The CDR3 contains 13 residues. V lost 7 bases and J lost 0, with 10 bases in between. CDR3 loop: CASIRGSSYEQYF. In DNA form, the CDR3 reads TGCGCCAGCATCCGGGGGTCCTCCTACGAGCAGTACTTC.

For the CDR3, the DNA is TGTGCCAGCAGCTTCTGGGGAGACACTGAAGCTTTCTTT. Translation: CASSFWGDTEAFF. V and J are TRBV7-9 and TRBJ1-1; D gene unclear. V dropped 3 bases and J dropped 3 bases, with 8 bases sitting between them. The CDR3 is 13 amino acids. Germline assignment: CDR1 SEHNR and CDR2 FQNEAQ (reference sequence).

J is TRBJ1-3 and V is TRBV2; D is ambiguous. In germline, CDR1 is SNHLY, CDR2 FYNNEI. V lost 6 bases, J lost 8 bases, and 8 bases lay in between. The CDR3 length is 11 residues. CDR3 protein: CASRSWDTIYF. CDR3 DNA sequence: TGTGCCAGCAGGAGTTGGGACACCATATATTTT.

The rearrangement joins TRBV18 to TRBJ2-1, with D unclear. The CDR3 extends over 14 amino acids. V was trimmed by 6 bases and J by 0 bases, leaving 9 bases between them. The V gene's germline CDR1 is KGHSH and CDR2 LQKENI. This CDR3 is CASSPRSSYNEQFF. The CDR3 nucleotides read TGTGCCAGCTCCCCCCGGAGCTCCTACAATGAGCAGTTCTTC.

The chain joins TRBV14 to TRBJ2-7; D possibly uses TRBD1 or TRBD2 (5 bases each). Trimming left V 0 bases short and J 6 bases short, with 15 bases between. The CDR3 runs to 15 residues. Germline-derived CDR1 and CDR2 are SGHDN and FVKESK. CDR3 nucleotide sequence: TGTGCCAGCAGCCAAGATCCCTGGGTTGGGGGCGAGCAGTACTTC. Its protein is CASSQDPWVGGEQYF.

This clone was recorded once. The rearrangement uses TRBV7-3 and TRBJ2-7, with 8 bases lining up with TRBD1. The J segment lost 7 bases and the V segment lost 4 bases, leaving 3 bases of the junction unmatched. The CDR3 extends over 12 amino acids. The germline gives CDR1 SGHTA, CDR2 FQGTGA. Here the CDR3 reads CASSSTGVEQYF. The CDR3 nucleotides read TGTGCCAGCAGCTCGACAGGGGTTGAGCAGTACTTC.

The J gene is TRBJ2-1, the V gene TRBV29-1; D ambiguous. Germline CDR1 and CDR2: SQVTM and ANQGSEA. Trimming cost V 4 bases and J 7 bases, with 17 bases left between them. This CDR3 has 14 amino acids. CDR3 residues: CSVAARELKNEQFF. CDR3 DNA: TGCAGCGTTGCTGCGCGCGAGTTAAAGAATGAGCAGTTCTTC.